The rows below give T cell receptor beta chains drawn from one sample of a study of identical twins. One entry per CDR3 protein results from TCRdb running MiXCR on the 5' RACE reads. The sample holds 300,000 or so distinct CDR3 sequences, around 9.7% seen once. These data are also associated with another study on yellow fever vaccine responses in identical twins.

Material: CD8+ T cells sorted from blood. Receptors originate from a woman under 30 in good health. The CDR3 runs from the conserved cysteine through the conserved F or W. D genes are given only for firm matches. Expanded clones are given a class, and other clones once, few, many or no size at all.

d_call clone_size j_call v_call cdr3_nt cdr3_aa
TRBD1 few TRBJ2-7 TRBV27 TGTGCCAGCAGCTTTGGGACAGGGGGCAACGAGCAGTACTTC CASSFGTGGNEQYF
NA many TRBJ2-1 TRBV20-1 TGCAGTGCTAGAGAGATGGGGCCTCCGAATGAGCAGTTCTTC CSAREMGPPNEQFF
NA few TRBJ2-7 TRBV14 TGTGCCAGCTCGCGAGGACCCTCCTACGAGCAGTACTTC CASSRGPSYEQYF
TRBD2 few TRBJ2-1 TRBV5-6 TGTGCCAGCAGCCGACACGCCGGACTAGACAATGAGCAGTTCTTC CASSRHAGLDNEQFF
TRBD2 NA TRBJ2-3 TRBV23-1 TGCGCCCGCGGCGGGCGGGAGACTCCTAGCACAGATACGCAGTATTTT CARGGRETPSTDTQYF
NA NA TRBJ2-1 TRBV5-1 TGCGCCAGCAGCTTGGATGGGACGTCTACCTACAATGAGCAGTTCTTC CASSLDGTSTYNEQFF
NA NA TRBJ2-7 TRBV7-6 TGTGCCAGCAGCTTAGGAGGGCAGGTTCCTTCCTACGAGCAGTACTTC CASSLGGQVPSYEQYF
NA many TRBJ2-3 TRBV25-1 TGTGCCAGCAGCCCCCTTCTGGGGCAGGAAGGCGATACGCAGTATTTT CASSPLLGQEGDTQYF
TRBD1 NA TRBJ2-3 TRBV5-1 TGCGCCAGCAGCTTGGACGGGACAGGGGGATTATATACGCAGTATTTT CASSLDGTGGLYTQYF
TRBD2 few TRBJ2-2 TRBV19 TGTGCCAGTAGGAGCAGGGGGCTAGCGGGAGAGGAGACCGGGGAGCTGTTTTTT CASRSRGLAGEETGELFF
TRBD2 few TRBJ2-7 TRBV25-1 TGTGCCAGCAGTGAACCCGGACTAGCGCTCGAGCAGTACTTC CASSEPGLALEQYF
TRBD2 few TRBJ2-2 TRBV25-1 TGTGCCAGCAGTGACTTCGGTACGGGAGGGGACACCGGGGAGCTGTTTTTT CASSDFGTGGDTGELFF
NA NA TRBJ2-3 TRBV29-1 TGCAGAGACGGGGCCGGCACAGATACGCAGTATTTT CRDGAGTDTQYF
NA NA TRBJ2-5 TRBV5-6 TGTGCCAGCAGCCTCTGGGGCAAGATGCAAGAGACCCAGTACTTC CASSLWGKMQETQYF
NA many TRBJ2-3 TRBV6-1 TGTGCCAGCAGTCGCGGCAGGGACGCAGATACGCAGTATTTT CASSRGRDADTQYF
TRBD2 few TRBJ2-7 TRBV5-1 TGCGCCAGCAGCCCTCCTAGCGGGAGGCAGAACGAGCAGTACTTC CASSPPSGRQNEQYF
TRBD1 few TRBJ2-7 TRBV27 TGTGCCAGCAGTAGACCGGGACAGGGTCACGAGCAGTACTTC CASSRPGQGHEQYF
NA many TRBJ2-7 TRBV29-1 TGCAGCGTTGTGGGATTAGCTCCATATATATACGAGCAGTACTTC CSVVGLAPYIYEQYF
TRBD2 few TRBJ2-2 TRBV20-1 TGCAGTGCTAGAGATACACATAACCGACTAGCGGGGGACACCGGGGAGCTGTTTTTT CSARDTHNRLAGDTGELFF
NA many TRBJ2-2 TRBV24-1 TGTGCCACCAGTGATTTGGGGCAGGGAAACACCGGGGAGCTGTTTTTT CATSDLGQGNTGELFF
TRBD2 NA TRBJ2-1 TRBV12-3/TRBV12-4 TGTGCCAGCAGTGGACTAGCGGGGGGACATGAGCAGTTCTTC CASSGLAGGHEQFF
NA NA TRBJ2-7 TRBV7-8 TGTGCCACAGGGCCCATGACCTCCTACGAGCAGTACTTC CATGPMTSYEQYF
NA few TRBJ2-1 TRBV29-1 TGCAGCGTTTGCCCCCCAGGGACGAATGAGCAGTTCTTC CSVCPPGTNEQFF
TRBD2 few TRBJ2-1 TRBV6-2/TRBV6-3 TGTGCCAGCAGTCTTAGCGGGAGTCTCGACAATGAGCAGTTCTTC CASSLSGSLDNEQFF
TRBD1 few TRBJ1-5 TRBV10-3 TGTGCCATCGGAGCGTTACAGGGGAATCAGCCCCAGCATTTT CAIGALQGNQPQHF
TRBD2 NA TRBJ2-4 TRBV11-2 TGTGCCAGCAGCCCGCTAGCGGGGGTTACCAAAAACATTCAGTACTTC CASSPLAGVTKNIQYF
NA NA TRBJ2-7 TRBV7-2 TGTGCCAGCAGCTCCCCGGACTATTCCTACGAGCAGTACTTC CASSSPDYSYEQYF
TRBD2 many TRBJ2-3 TRBV29-1 TGCAGCGTTGGGCTAGCGGGAGGTACAGATACGCAGTATTTT CSVGLAGGTDTQYF
TRBD2 NA TRBJ2-1 TRBV5-1 TGCGCCAGCAGCTCCGCTGATCCCTCTAGCGGGAGATCCTACAATGAGCAGTTCTTC CASSSADPSSGRSYNEQFF
NA NA TRBJ2-1 TRBV4-3 TGCGCCAGCAGCCAAGTCCATCACCTCTCAGCGGAAAGCTCCTACAATGAGCAGTTCTTC CASSQVHHLSAESSYNEQFF
TRBD2 many TRBJ2-3 TRBV29-1 TGCAGCGTTGCGCTGACTAGCGGGAGTTATACAGATACGCAGTATTTT CSVALTSGSYTDTQYF
TRBD2 few TRBJ2-1 TRBV5-1 TGCGCCAGCAGCTTCGTGGATCCACTAGCGGATCCACTCGGGGGCTCCTACAATGAGCAGTTCTTC CASSFVDPLADPLGGSYNEQFF
NA few TRBJ2-5 TRBV5-1 TGCGCCAGCAGCCTTGGGTTTGCCCAAGAGACCCAGTACTTC CASSLGFAQETQYF
TRBD2 many TRBJ2-1 TRBV11-2 TGTGCCAGCAGACTTCTAGCGGGAGGGATTACCAATGAGCAGTTCTTC CASRLLAGGITNEQFF
NA many TRBJ2-1 TRBV14 TGTGCCAGCAGCCAAGTGCAGCGGTCTGAGCAGTTCTTC CASSQVQRSEQFF
TRBD2 few TRBJ2-1 TRBV4-1 TGCGCCAGCAGCCAACGGACTAGCGGGGTAAACAATGAGCAGTTCTTC CASSQRTSGVNNEQFF
NA many TRBJ1-2 TRBV12-3/TRBV12-4 NA CASSFLAGGALGYTF
NA few TRBJ2-3 TRBV12-3/TRBV12-4 TGTGCCAGCGGGGGGGGCGCCACAGATACGCAGTATTTT CASGGGATDTQYF
NA NA TRBJ2-2 TRBV6-2/TRBV6-3 TGTGCCAGCAGTATTACAGGCACCGGGGAGCTGTTTTTT CASSITGTGELFF
NA many TRBJ1-4 TRBV15 TGTGCCACCGGGGGACGGAGCTTCAGTGGGGAAAAACTGTTTTTT CATGGRSFSGEKLFF
TRBD1 NA TRBJ2-7 TRBV4-3 TGCGCCAGCAGCCAAGAGCGGGACAGGGCCTACGAGCAGTACTTC CASSQERDRAYEQYF
TRBD2 few TRBJ2-1 TRBV4-2 TGTGCCAGCAGCCAAGATGTAGGAGCGGGGCTATACAATGAGCAGTTCTTC CASSQDVGAGLYNEQFF
TRBD1 few TRBJ2-7 TRBV27 TGTGCCAGCCTGGTCAGGGGGATTCCGAACTCCTACGAGCAGTACTTC CASLVRGIPNSYEQYF
NA NA TRBJ2-3 TRBV2 TGTGCCAGCAGCCCAATTGACAGAAGTCACACAGATACGCAGTATTTT CASSPIDRSHTDTQYF
NA few TRBJ2-7 TRBV19 TGTGCCAGTAGTATAACCGCGGGGTTCGACCTACACTACGAGCAGTACTTC CASSITAGFDLHYEQYF
TRBD2 few TRBJ2-7 TRBV4-1 TGCGCCAGCAGCCAAGATCCTAGCGGGAGGGCCCAAGAGCAGTACTTC CASSQDPSGRAQEQYF
NA NA TRBJ2-6 TRBV20-1 TGCAGTGCTAGAGAGCCCGGCTCTGGGGCCAACGTCCTGACTTTC CSAREPGSGANVLTF
TRBD1 NA TRBJ2-5 TRBV7-3 TGTGCCAGCAGCTTAGCGACGACAGGGACGGAGACCCAGTACTTC CASSLATTGTETQYF
TRBD2 many TRBJ2-3 TRBV5-8 TGTGCCAGCGTTAGGACTAGCGAAGTTTGGGCAGATACGCAGTATTTT CASVRTSEVWADTQYF